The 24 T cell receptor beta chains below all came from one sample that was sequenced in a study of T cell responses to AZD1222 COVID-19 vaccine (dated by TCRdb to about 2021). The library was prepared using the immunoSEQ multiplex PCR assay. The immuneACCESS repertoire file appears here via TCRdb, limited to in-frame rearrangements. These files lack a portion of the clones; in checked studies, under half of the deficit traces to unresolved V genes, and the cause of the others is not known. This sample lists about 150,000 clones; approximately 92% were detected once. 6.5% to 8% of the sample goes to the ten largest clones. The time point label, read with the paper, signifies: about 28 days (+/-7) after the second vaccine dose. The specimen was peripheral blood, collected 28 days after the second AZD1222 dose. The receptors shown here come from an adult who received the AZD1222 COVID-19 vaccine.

The CDR3 DNA reads TGTGCCAGCAGTTTATCGAAAGGTACAGCTCCTTTCTACACCTTC. As protein: CASSLSKGTAPFYTF. The V call is TRBV27, the J call TRBJ1-2; D call uncertain. Trimming removed 0 bases from V and 10 bases from J, with 18 bases in between. Germline assignment: CDR1 MNHEY and CDR2 SMNVEV (reference sequence). The CDR3 spans 15 residues.

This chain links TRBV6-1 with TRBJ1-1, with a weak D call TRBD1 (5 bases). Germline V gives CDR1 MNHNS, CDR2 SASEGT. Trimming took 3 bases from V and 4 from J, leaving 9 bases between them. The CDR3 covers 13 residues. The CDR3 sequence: CASSDRVSTEAFF. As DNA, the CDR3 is TGTGCCAGCAGTGACAGGGTGAGCACTGAAGCTTTCTTT.

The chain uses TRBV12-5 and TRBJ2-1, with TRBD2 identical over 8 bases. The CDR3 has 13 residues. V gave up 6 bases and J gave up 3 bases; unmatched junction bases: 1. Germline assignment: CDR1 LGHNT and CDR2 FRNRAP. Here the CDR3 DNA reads TGTGCTAGTGGACTAGCGGTCTACAATGAGCAGTTCTTC. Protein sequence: CASGLAVYNEQFF.

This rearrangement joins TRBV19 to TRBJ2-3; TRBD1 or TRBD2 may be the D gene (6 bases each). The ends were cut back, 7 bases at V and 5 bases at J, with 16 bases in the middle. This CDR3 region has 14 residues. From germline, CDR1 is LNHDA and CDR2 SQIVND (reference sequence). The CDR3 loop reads CASMIGGGEDTQYF. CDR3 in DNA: TGTGCCAGTATGATTGGAGGGGGAGAAGATACGCAGTATTTT.

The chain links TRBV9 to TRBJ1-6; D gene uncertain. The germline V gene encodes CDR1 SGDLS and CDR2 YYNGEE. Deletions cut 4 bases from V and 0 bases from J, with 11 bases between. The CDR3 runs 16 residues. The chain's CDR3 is CASSSDGSSYNSPLHF. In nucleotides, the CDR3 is TGTGCCAGCAGCTCAGACGGAAGCTCCTATAATTCACCCCTCCACTTT. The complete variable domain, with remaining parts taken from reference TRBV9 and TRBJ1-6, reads DSGVTQTPKHLITATGQRVTLRCSPRSGDLSVYWYQQSLDQGLQFLIQYYNGEERAKGNILERFSAQQFPDLHSELNLSSLELGDSALYFCASSSDGSSYNSPLHFGNGTRLTVT.

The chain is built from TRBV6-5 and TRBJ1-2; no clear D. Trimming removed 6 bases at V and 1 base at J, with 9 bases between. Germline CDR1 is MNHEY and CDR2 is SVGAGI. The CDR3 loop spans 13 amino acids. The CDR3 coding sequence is TGTGCCAGCAGGCTCGACGGTAACTATGGCTACACCTTC. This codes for CASRLDGNYGYTF.

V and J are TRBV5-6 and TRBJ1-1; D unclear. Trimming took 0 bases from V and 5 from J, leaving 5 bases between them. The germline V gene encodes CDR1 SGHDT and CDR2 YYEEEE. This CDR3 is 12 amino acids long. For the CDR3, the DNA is TGTGCCAGCAGCTTGGACCGGACTGAAGCTTTCTTT. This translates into CASSLDRTEAFF.

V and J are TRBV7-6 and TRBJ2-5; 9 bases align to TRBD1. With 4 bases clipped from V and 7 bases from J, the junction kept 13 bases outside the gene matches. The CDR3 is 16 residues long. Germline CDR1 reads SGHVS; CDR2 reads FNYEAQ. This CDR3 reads CASSSPVTGGRGTQYF. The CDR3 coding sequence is TGTGCCAGCAGCTCCCCGGTGACAGGGGGGCGGGGGACCCAGTACTTC. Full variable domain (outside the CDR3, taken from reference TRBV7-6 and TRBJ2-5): GAGVSQSPRYKVTKRGQDVALRCDPISGHVSLYWYRQALGQGPEFLTYFNYEAQQDKSGLPNDRFSAERPEGSISTLTIQRTEQRDSAMYRCASSSPVTGGRGTQYFGPGTRLLVL.

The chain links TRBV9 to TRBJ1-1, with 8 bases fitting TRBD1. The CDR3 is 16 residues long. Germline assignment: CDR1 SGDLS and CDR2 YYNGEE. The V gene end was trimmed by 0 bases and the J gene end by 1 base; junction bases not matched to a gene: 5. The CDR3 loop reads CASSVGLGTGNTEAFF. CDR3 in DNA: TGTGCCAGCAGCGTAGGTCTCGGGACAGGGAACACTGAAGCTTTCTTT.

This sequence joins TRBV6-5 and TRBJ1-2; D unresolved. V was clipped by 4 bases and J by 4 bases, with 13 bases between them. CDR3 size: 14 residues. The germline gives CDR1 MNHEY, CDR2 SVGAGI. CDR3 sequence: CASSSVQVAYGYTF. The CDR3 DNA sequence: TGTGCCAGCAGTTCAGTCCAGGTGGCCTATGGCTACACCTTC.

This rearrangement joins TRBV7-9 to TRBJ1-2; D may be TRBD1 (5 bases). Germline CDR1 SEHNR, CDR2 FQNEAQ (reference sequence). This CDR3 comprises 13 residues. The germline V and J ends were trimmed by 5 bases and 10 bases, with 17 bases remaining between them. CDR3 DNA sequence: TGTGCCAGCAGCCAGCCTGGGGGTTGGGACTACACCTTC. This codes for CASSQPGGWDYTF.

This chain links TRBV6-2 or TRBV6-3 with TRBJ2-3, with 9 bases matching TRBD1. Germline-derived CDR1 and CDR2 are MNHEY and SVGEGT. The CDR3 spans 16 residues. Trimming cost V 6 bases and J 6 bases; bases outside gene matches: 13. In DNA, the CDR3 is TGTGCCAGCAGCCCCATTAGTGGACAGGGGTCGGATACGCAGTATTTT. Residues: CASSPISGQGSDTQYF.

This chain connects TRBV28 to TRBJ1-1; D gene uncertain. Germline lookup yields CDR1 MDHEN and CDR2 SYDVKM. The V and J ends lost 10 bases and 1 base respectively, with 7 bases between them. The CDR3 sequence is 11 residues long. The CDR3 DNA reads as TGTGCCACTCTCCGGAACACTGAAGCTTTCTTT. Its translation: CATLRNTEAFF.

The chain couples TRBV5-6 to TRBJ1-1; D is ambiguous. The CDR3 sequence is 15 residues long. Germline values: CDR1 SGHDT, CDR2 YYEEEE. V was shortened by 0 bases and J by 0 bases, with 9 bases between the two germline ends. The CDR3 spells CASSLARLMNTEAFF. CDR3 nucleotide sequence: TGTGCCAGCAGCTTGGCTCGACTGATGAACACTGAAGCTTTCTTT.

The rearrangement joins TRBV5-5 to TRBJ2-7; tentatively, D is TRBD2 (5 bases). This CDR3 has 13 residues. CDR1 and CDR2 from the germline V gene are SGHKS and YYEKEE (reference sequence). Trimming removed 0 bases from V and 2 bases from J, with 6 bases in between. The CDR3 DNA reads TGTGCCAGCAGCTTGGGAGGGACCTACGAGCAGTACTTC. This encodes CASSLGGTYEQYF.

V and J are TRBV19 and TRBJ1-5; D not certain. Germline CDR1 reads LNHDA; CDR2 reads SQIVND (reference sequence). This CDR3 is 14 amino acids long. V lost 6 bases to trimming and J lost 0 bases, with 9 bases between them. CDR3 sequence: CASSVGVSNQPQHF. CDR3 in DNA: TGTGCCAGTAGCGTCGGGGTTAGCAATCAGCCCCAGCATTTT.

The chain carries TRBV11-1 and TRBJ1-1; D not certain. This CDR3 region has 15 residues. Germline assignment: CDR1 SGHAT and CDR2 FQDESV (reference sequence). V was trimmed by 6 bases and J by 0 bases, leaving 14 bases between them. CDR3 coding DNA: TGTGCCAGCAGATGGAATGGGCGGTTGAACACTGAAGCTTTCTTT. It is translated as CASRWNGRLNTEAFF.

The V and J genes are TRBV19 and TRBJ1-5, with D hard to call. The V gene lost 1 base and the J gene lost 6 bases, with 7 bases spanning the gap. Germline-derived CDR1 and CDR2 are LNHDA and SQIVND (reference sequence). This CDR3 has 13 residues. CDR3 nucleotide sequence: TGTGCCAGTAGTATAGGGCTCCGTCAGCCCCAGCATTTT. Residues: CASSIGLRQPQHF.

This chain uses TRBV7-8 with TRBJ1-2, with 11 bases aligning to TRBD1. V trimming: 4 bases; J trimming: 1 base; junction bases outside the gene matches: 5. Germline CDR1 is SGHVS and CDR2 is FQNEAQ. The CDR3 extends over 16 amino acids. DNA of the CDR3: TGTGCCAGCAGCTCCCAGGACAGGGGGCTTAACTATGGCTACACCTTC. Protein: CASSSQDRGLNYGYTF.

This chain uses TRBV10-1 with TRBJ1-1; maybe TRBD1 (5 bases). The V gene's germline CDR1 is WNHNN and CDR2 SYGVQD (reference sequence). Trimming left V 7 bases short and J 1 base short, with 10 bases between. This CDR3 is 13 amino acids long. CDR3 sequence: CASTGGGNTEAFF. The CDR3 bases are TGCGCCAGCACCGGCGGGGGGAACACTGAAGCTTTCTTT.

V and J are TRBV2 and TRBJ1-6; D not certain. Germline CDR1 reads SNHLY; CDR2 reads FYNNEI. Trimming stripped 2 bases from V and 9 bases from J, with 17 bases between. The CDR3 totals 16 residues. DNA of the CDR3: TGTGCCAGCAGTGAACCTGTAGTCGGAAGGCGTTCACCCCTCCACTTT. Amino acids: CASSEPVVGRRSPLHF.

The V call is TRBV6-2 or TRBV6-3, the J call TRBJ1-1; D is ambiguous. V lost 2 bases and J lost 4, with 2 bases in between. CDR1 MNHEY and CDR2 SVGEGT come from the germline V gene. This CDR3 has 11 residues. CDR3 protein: CASSYGTEAFF. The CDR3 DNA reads TGTGCCAGCAGTTACGGCACTGAAGCTTTCTTT.

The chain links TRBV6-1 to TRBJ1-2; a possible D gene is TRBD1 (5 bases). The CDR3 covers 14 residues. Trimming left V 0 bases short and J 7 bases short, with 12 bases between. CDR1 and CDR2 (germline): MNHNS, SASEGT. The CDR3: CASSEALGGRGYTF. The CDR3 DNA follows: TGTGCCAGCAGTGAAGCTTTGGGGGGACGTGGCTACACCTTC.

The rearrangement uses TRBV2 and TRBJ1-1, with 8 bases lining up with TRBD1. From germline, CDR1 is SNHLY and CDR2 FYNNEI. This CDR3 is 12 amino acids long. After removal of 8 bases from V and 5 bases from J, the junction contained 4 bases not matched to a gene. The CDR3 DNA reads TGTGCCAGCGGACAGGGATGGACTGAAGCTTTCTTT. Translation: CASGQGWTEAFF.